The rows below give T cell receptor beta chains drawn from one sample of a study of blood T cell repertoires in COVID-19. Sequencing was performed with immunoSEQ multiplex PCR; in TCRdb, only in-frame clones are kept and a portion is missing. The sample holds approximately 66,000 clones, just under 90% seen once. What was sequenced was peripheral blood. These receptors were obtained from a man between 60 and 70 years old with acute or convalescent COVID-19. Both conserved end residues are part of each CDR3. The order of the fields is clone size, V gene, J gene, D gene, CDR3 DNA, CDR3 protein. D genes are given only for firm matches. Expanded clones get a size class; other rows say once, few or many, or leave the size out.

clone_size: NA
v_call: TRBV4-1
j_call: TRBJ2-4
d_call: TRBD1
cdr3_nt: TGCGCCAGCAGCCCTGGACAGGAAAACATTCAGTACTTC
cdr3_aa: CASSPGQENIQYF

clone_size: NA
v_call: TRBV6-4
j_call: TRBJ1-3
d_call: TRBD1
cdr3_nt: TGTGCCAGCAGTCGGCAGGGGGCAGGGAGGGCCTCTGGAAACACCATATATTTT
cdr3_aa: CASSRQGAGRASGNTIYF

clone_size: once
v_call: TRBV20-1
j_call: TRBJ1-6
d_call: NA
cdr3_nt: TGCAGTGCTAGTTCCAGTATGAATTCACCCCTCCACTTT
cdr3_aa: CSASSSMNSPLHF

clone_size: NA
v_call: TRBV28
j_call: TRBJ1-2
d_call: NA
cdr3_nt: TGTGCCAGCAGTATCAGGGTGGAGATCTATGGCTACACCTTC
cdr3_aa: CASSIRVEIYGYTF

clone_size: NA
v_call: TRBV3-1/TRBV3-2
j_call: TRBJ2-7
d_call: NA
cdr3_nt: TGTGCCAGCAGCCTTAGAGGGGGGGTTTTCTACGAGCAGTACTTC
cdr3_aa: CASSLRGGVFYEQYF

clone_size: few
v_call: TRBV4-1
j_call: TRBJ1-6
d_call: TRBD1
cdr3_nt: TGCGCCAGCAGCCAAGGGACAGGGGCACCCCTCCACTTT
cdr3_aa: CASSQGTGAPLHF

clone_size: once
v_call: TRBV5-6
j_call: TRBJ1-5
d_call: TRBD1
cdr3_nt: TGTGCCAGCAGCTTTGGACAGGGGGCGAGCAATCAGCCCCAGCATTTT
cdr3_aa: CASSFGQGASNQPQHF

clone_size: NA
v_call: TRBV11-3
j_call: TRBJ1-2
d_call: TRBD1
cdr3_nt: TGTGCCAGCAGATACACAGGGGGCGCGGATGGCTACACCTTC
cdr3_aa: CASRYTGGADGYTF

clone_size: few
v_call: TRBV9
j_call: TRBJ1-1
d_call: TRBD1
cdr3_nt: TGTGCCAGCAGCGCGGTGGGACAGGAGGGCGAAGCTTTCTTT
cdr3_aa: CASSAVGQEGEAFF

clone_size: NA
v_call: TRBV18
j_call: TRBJ2-7
d_call: TRBD1
cdr3_nt: TGTGCCAGCTCACTAGGGACAGGCTACGAGCAGTACTTC
cdr3_aa: CASSLGTGYEQYF

clone_size: NA
v_call: TRBV7-6
j_call: TRBJ2-7
d_call: NA
cdr3_nt: TGTGCCAGCAGCTTAGTTCAAGGGGCCTACGAGCAGTACTTC
cdr3_aa: CASSLVQGAYEQYF

clone_size: NA
v_call: TRBV12-3/TRBV12-4
j_call: TRBJ1-3
d_call: NA
cdr3_nt: TGTGCCGTATATGGAAACACCATATATTTT
cdr3_aa: CAVYGNTIYF

clone_size: NA
v_call: TRBV11-2
j_call: TRBJ1-3
d_call: TRBD1
cdr3_nt: TGTGCCAGCAGCTTAGGAGGACAGGTTTATGGAAACACCATATATTTT
cdr3_aa: CASSLGGQVYGNTIYF

clone_size: NA
v_call: TRBV6-1
j_call: TRBJ1-3
d_call: TRBD1
cdr3_nt: TGTGCCAGCAATGACAGGGGCGCTACCCGTGGAAACACCATATATTTT
cdr3_aa: CASNDRGATRGNTIYF

clone_size: once
v_call: TRBV7-9
j_call: TRBJ1-4
d_call: NA
cdr3_nt: TGTGCCAGCAGCTTAGCGGGCAGCCAGTATTTTAATGAAAAACTGTTTTTT
cdr3_aa: CASSLAGSQYFNEKLFF

clone_size: NA
v_call: TRBV10-3
j_call: TRBJ2-2
d_call: NA
cdr3_nt: TGTGCCACCCATAATACAACGAACACCGGGGAGCTGTTTTTT
cdr3_aa: CATHNTTNTGELFF

clone_size: NA
v_call: TRBV5-1
j_call: TRBJ2-3
d_call: NA
cdr3_nt: TGCGCCAGCAGCTGGACAGTGGCTACAGATACGCAGTATTTT
cdr3_aa: CASSWTVATDTQYF

clone_size: NA
v_call: TRBV10-1
j_call: TRBJ1-5
d_call: TRBD1
cdr3_nt: TGCGCCAGCCCTCGGGACAGGGGGCAGAATCAGCCCCAGCATTTT
cdr3_aa: CASPRDRGQNQPQHF

clone_size: NA
v_call: TRBV29-1
j_call: TRBJ1-5
d_call: TRBD1
cdr3_nt: TGCAGCGTGGGGCAGGGGGATCAGCCCCAGCATTTT
cdr3_aa: CSVGQGDQPQHF

clone_size: NA
v_call: TRBV5-1
j_call: TRBJ2-1
d_call: NA
cdr3_nt: TGCGCCAGCAGCTTGGTGGTGAGCTCCTACAATGAGCAGTTCTTC
cdr3_aa: CASSLVVSSYNEQFF

clone_size: NA
v_call: TRBV10-2
j_call: TRBJ1-6
d_call: TRBD1
cdr3_nt: TGCGCCAGCAGAAGAGGGGGCGCGAACAATTCACCCCTCCACTTT
cdr3_aa: CASRRGGANNSPLHF

clone_size: NA
v_call: TRBV19
j_call: TRBJ2-7
d_call: TRBD1
cdr3_nt: TGTGCCAGTAGTATAGACCGGCAGGGGGCAGACGAGCAGTACTTC
cdr3_aa: CASSIDRQGADEQYF

clone_size: NA
v_call: TRBV7-9
j_call: TRBJ1-4
d_call: NA
cdr3_nt: TGTGCCAGCAGCCCTGACGGGGGGCGACTGTTTTTT
cdr3_aa: CASSPDGGRLFF

clone_size: NA
v_call: TRBV6-6
j_call: TRBJ2-7
d_call: TRBD1
cdr3_nt: TGTGCCAGCAGTTATTACGGACAGGCCGAGCAGTACTTC
cdr3_aa: CASSYYGQAEQYF

clone_size: NA
v_call: TRBV2
j_call: TRBJ1-1
d_call: TRBD1
cdr3_nt: TGTGCCAGCAGTGATAGGACAGGGGGCACTGAAGCTTTCTTT
cdr3_aa: CASSDRTGGTEAFF

clone_size: NA
v_call: TRBV7-2
j_call: TRBJ1-1
d_call: NA
cdr3_nt: TGTGCCAGCAGCTTAGGGGGCGCTGAAGCTTTCTTT
cdr3_aa: CASSLGGAEAFF

clone_size: once
v_call: TRBV7-2
j_call: TRBJ2-7
d_call: NA
cdr3_nt: TGTGCCAGCAGCTTAGCGATTGCGGGGCTCGGGCCATCTTTCGAGCAGTACTTC
cdr3_aa: CASSLAIAGLGPSFEQYF

clone_size: NA
v_call: TRBV7-8
j_call: TRBJ2-5
d_call: NA
cdr3_nt: TGTGCCAGCAGCGGACAGTTACAAGAGACCCAGTACTTC
cdr3_aa: CASSGQLQETQYF

clone_size: few
v_call: TRBV7-9
j_call: TRBJ2-7
d_call: NA
cdr3_nt: TGTGCCAGCAGAGCGCCCGGGACAAACGAGCAGTACTTC
cdr3_aa: CASRAPGTNEQYF

clone_size: NA
v_call: TRBV6-5
j_call: TRBJ2-7
d_call: NA
cdr3_nt: TGTGCCAGCAGTTCCCCCGGGACATCATCCTACGAGCAGTACTTC
cdr3_aa: CASSSPGTSSYEQYF

clone_size: NA
v_call: TRBV7-8
j_call: TRBJ1-1
d_call: NA
cdr3_nt: TGTGCCAGCAGCCTCGCGGGACCGAACACTGAAGCTTTCTTT
cdr3_aa: CASSLAGPNTEAFF

clone_size: NA
v_call: TRBV7-2
j_call: TRBJ2-3
d_call: NA
cdr3_nt: TGTGCCAGCAGCTTAGCGACAGGCCCAGATACGCAGTATTTT
cdr3_aa: CASSLATGPDTQYF

clone_size: NA
v_call: TRBV10-1
j_call: TRBJ2-2
d_call: NA
cdr3_nt: TGCGCCAGCAGTGGCTTCCTGAGTACCGGGGAGCTGTTTTTT
cdr3_aa: CASSGFLSTGELFF

clone_size: NA
v_call: TRBV5-1
j_call: TRBJ2-7
d_call: TRBD1
cdr3_nt: TGCGCCAGCAGCCTAAGACCGGACAGGGGGTACTACGAGCAGTACTTC
cdr3_aa: CASSLRPDRGYYEQYF

clone_size: NA
v_call: TRBV19
j_call: TRBJ1-1
d_call: NA
cdr3_nt: TGTGCCAGTAGTACCCTCGGGGGAAGTGAAGCTTTCTTT
cdr3_aa: CASSTLGGSEAFF

clone_size: NA
v_call: TRBV27
j_call: TRBJ2-7
d_call: TRBD2
cdr3_nt: TGTGCCAGCAGTTCGTTGCGGGGGTTCTACGAGCAGTACTTC
cdr3_aa: CASSSLRGFYEQYF

clone_size: NA
v_call: TRBV24-1
j_call: TRBJ2-5
d_call: NA
cdr3_nt: TGTGCCACCAGTGATGCGGGATCCGTCGGAGAGACCCAGTACTTC
cdr3_aa: CATSDAGSVGETQYF

clone_size: NA
v_call: TRBV24-1
j_call: TRBJ1-2
d_call: TRBD1
cdr3_nt: TGTGCCACCAGTGATCCGGGACAGGCCTATGGCTACACCTTC
cdr3_aa: CATSDPGQAYGYTF

clone_size: NA
v_call: TRBV19
j_call: TRBJ1-2
d_call: NA
cdr3_nt: TGTGCCTCCAATAAAGGGGCACCTGCTAACTATGGCTACACCTTC
cdr3_aa: CASNKGAPANYGYTF

clone_size: few
v_call: TRBV19
j_call: TRBJ2-1
d_call: NA
cdr3_nt: TGTGCCAGTAGTGCAGATACCAACAATGAGCAGTTCTTC
cdr3_aa: CASSADTNNEQFF

clone_size: NA
v_call: TRBV10-3
j_call: TRBJ1-1
d_call: NA
cdr3_nt: TGTGCCATCAGTGTTGCAGAGGGGGCTGAAGCTTTCTTT
cdr3_aa: CAISVAEGAEAFF

clone_size: NA
v_call: TRBV27
j_call: TRBJ1-5
d_call: NA
cdr3_nt: TGTGCCAGCAGTTTCGCGGGGGGATCAGGGCTTAGCAATCAGCCCCAGCATTTT
cdr3_aa: CASSFAGGSGLSNQPQHF

clone_size: NA
v_call: TRBV7-5
j_call: TRBJ2-5
d_call: NA
cdr3_nt: TGTGCCAGCATACTCCCTGACGTGAGGGAGTACCAAGAGACCCAGTACTTC
cdr3_aa: CASILPDVREYQETQYF

clone_size: NA
v_call: TRBV2
j_call: TRBJ2-1
d_call: TRBD2
cdr3_nt: TGTGCCAGCAGTGAATCGCGGGGGGCCCGCTACAATGAGCAGTTCTTC
cdr3_aa: CASSESRGARYNEQFF

clone_size: NA
v_call: TRBV19
j_call: TRBJ2-5
d_call: NA
cdr3_nt: TGTGCCAGTAGTATAAGCCGGACAGCTTTGGAGACCCAGTACTTC
cdr3_aa: CASSISRTALETQYF

clone_size: NA
v_call: TRBV24-1
j_call: TRBJ1-1
d_call: NA
cdr3_nt: TGTGCCACCAGTGGACACAACACTGAAGCTTTCTTT
cdr3_aa: CATSGHNTEAFF

clone_size: NA
v_call: TRBV2
j_call: TRBJ1-4
d_call: NA
cdr3_nt: TGTGCCAGCAGTGGTAGACCGGCAGGGCTAGGTGAAAAACTGTTTTTT
cdr3_aa: CASSGRPAGLGEKLFF

clone_size: NA
v_call: TRBV6-5
j_call: TRBJ2-7
d_call: NA
cdr3_nt: TGTGCCAGCAGTTACCCCCAGGCGGGGCCCTACGAGCAGTACTTC
cdr3_aa: CASSYPQAGPYEQYF

clone_size: few
v_call: TRBV10-1
j_call: TRBJ1-5
d_call: TRBD1
cdr3_nt: TGCGCCAGCAGTGAGTTGGCTCCCCAGGACAGGGTAAAAGAAGCTCAGCCCCAGCATTTT
cdr3_aa: CASSELAPQDRVKEAQPQHF

clone_size: NA
v_call: TRBV4-1
j_call: TRBJ2-1
d_call: TRBD1
cdr3_nt: TGCGCCAGCAGCCAGTCCGGGGACAGGGGTTACAATGAGCAGTTCTTC
cdr3_aa: CASSQSGDRGYNEQFF

clone_size: NA
v_call: TRBV11-2
j_call: TRBJ2-7
d_call: NA
cdr3_nt: TGTGCCAGCAGCTTGTCCGACCCATCGGGGGAGCAGTACTTC
cdr3_aa: CASSLSDPSGEQYF

clone_size: NA
v_call: TRBV3-1/TRBV3-2
j_call: TRBJ1-2
d_call: TRBD1
cdr3_nt: TGTGCCAGCACCATAGGGACAGGGCCGGAGGGCTACACCTTC
cdr3_aa: CASTIGTGPEGYTF

clone_size: once
v_call: TRBV14
j_call: TRBJ1-2
d_call: TRBD1
cdr3_nt: TGTGCCAGCAGCCCGCGGGACAGAGACTATGGCTACACCTTC
cdr3_aa: CASSPRDRDYGYTF

clone_size: NA
v_call: TRBV10-3
j_call: TRBJ2-2
d_call: TRBD1
cdr3_nt: TGTGCCATCGCCTCTCCGGGACAGGGGGCCACCGGGGAGCTGTTTTTT
cdr3_aa: CAIASPGQGATGELFF

clone_size: NA
v_call: TRBV5-1
j_call: TRBJ1-1
d_call: NA
cdr3_nt: TGCGCCAGCAGTTTACGGGGGAACACTGAAGCTTTCTTT
cdr3_aa: CASSLRGNTEAFF

clone_size: NA
v_call: TRBV27
j_call: TRBJ1-1
d_call: NA
cdr3_nt: TGTGCCAGCATCAGGAGGGCTTCGGACACTGAAGCTTTCTTT
cdr3_aa: CASIRRASDTEAFF

clone_size: NA
v_call: TRBV19
j_call: TRBJ1-4
d_call: TRBD1
cdr3_nt: TGTGCCAGTAGCTCGACAGGGTATGAAAAACTGTTTTTT
cdr3_aa: CASSSTGYEKLFF

clone_size: NA
v_call: TRBV7-2
j_call: TRBJ1-2
d_call: NA
cdr3_nt: TGTGCCAGCAGCTTATTACCCCCAGACGCCCTACAGCTTTATGGCTACACCTTC
cdr3_aa: CASSLLPPDALQLYGYTF